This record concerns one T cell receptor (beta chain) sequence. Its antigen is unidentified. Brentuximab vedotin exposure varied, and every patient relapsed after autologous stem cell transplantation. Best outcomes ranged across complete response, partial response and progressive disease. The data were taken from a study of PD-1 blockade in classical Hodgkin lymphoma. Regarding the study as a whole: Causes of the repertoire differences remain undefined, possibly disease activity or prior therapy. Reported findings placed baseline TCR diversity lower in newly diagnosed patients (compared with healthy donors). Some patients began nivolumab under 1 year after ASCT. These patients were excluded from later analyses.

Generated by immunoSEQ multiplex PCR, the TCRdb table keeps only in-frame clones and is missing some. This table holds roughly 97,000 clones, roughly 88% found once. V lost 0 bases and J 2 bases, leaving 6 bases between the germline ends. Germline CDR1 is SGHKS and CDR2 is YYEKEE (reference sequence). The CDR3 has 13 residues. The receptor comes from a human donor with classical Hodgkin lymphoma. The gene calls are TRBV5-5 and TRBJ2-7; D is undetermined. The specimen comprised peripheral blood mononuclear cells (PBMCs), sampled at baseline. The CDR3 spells CASSLEVAYEQYF. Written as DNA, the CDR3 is TGTGCCAGCAGCTTGGAAGTAGCCTACGAGCAGTACTTC.